This T cell receptor (beta chain) came from a study of blood T cells in healthy people across ages. Study-level results: Considered underestimates were the diversity estimates obtained from one million T cells.

In regard to this clonotype: Antigen: not known.

Per germline, CDR1 SGHTA and CDR2 FQGNSA. With 1 base removed from V and 7 bases from J, the gap between germline ends came to 7 bases. CDR3 size: 12 residues. Each donor was a healthy Caucasian individual from Russia, aged about 6 to 90. It was with a sample-barcoded 5' primer and a J-beta primer mix that a second PCR of roughly 6 to 12 cycles was run. TCRdb recomputed calls from the 5' RACE reads with MiXCR, one row per CDR3 protein. In the table there are just under 900,000 distinct CDR3 sequences, under 30% of which are singletons. Sequenced material: blood. The TCR was taken from a woman of 80 years or more in good health. The rearrangement links TRBV7-2 to TRBJ1-1; D gene uncertain. CDR3 sequence: CASSLGGIEAFF. CDR3 nucleotides: TGTGCCAGCAGCTTAGGGGGAATTGAAGCTTTCTTT.